This T cell receptor beta chain originates from a study of blood T cell repertoires in COVID-19. Per the study methods: Nucleated cell counts were estimated from reference gene primer amplification. This table comes from immunoSEQ multiplex PCR, and its TCRdb copy is limited to in-frame clones, with some not included. Clone size and the V and J calls come from that table; the DNA yielded D and trimming. The sample holds under 250,000 clones; about nine tenths are singletons and the top ten take about 2.5%. This clonotype originated in a woman aged 60-75 years with acute or convalescent COVID-19. The sequenced sample consisted of peripheral blood.

In DNA, the CDR3 is TGTGCCAGCAGTTACTCGCTGGGGGCAGTCACTGAAGCTTTCTTT. Translation: CASSYSLGAVTEAFF. The chain joins TRBV6-5 to TRBJ1-1, with a possible D match to TRBD1 (6 bases). Germline V gene sequence: CDR1 MNHEY, CDR2 SVGAGI. CDR3 size: 15 residues. Trimming stripped 0 bases from V and 4 bases from J, with 12 bases between.